This TCR beta chain was retrieved from a study of T cell responses to AZD1222 COVID-19 vaccine. Whole-study context: Analysis merged second doses at about 4 or about 12 weeks.

TCRdb keeps only in-frame clones here, not all; method: immunoSEQ multiplex PCR. The sample contains 140,000 to 150,000 clones, 90% to 95% of which appear only once. This clonotype was obtained from an adult in good health. Sequences were derived from peripheral blood, sampled on day 0 of AZD1222 vaccination.

The CDR3 DNA follows: TGTGCCAGCAGTGAATTGGGGACAGGTTTCGAGCAGTACTTC. This encodes CASSELGTGFEQYF. The chain couples TRBV2 to TRBJ2-7; 8 nucleotides line up with TRBD1. Germline V gene data show CDR1 as SNHLY and CDR2 as FYNNEI. The V and J ends lost 2 bases and 6 bases, in that order; junction bases with no gene match: 6. The CDR3 extends over 14 amino acids.